This T cell receptor beta chain was identified during a study of blood T cell repertoires in COVID-19. Study in general: The study drew acute and convalescent COVID-19 samples from the United States, Italy and Spain. Sources were T cells, B-cell-depleted T cells, or PBMCs; the material itself was cDNA or gDNA.

Authors' processing steps: By means of reference gene primer amplification, nucleated cell counts were estimated. Assay used: immunoSEQ multiplex PCR; TCRdb lists only in-frame clones, some missing. V and J calls and clone size follow that table, whereas D and trimming were derived from the DNA. Of almost 350,000 clones in the sample, roughly 90% were seen once. V was trimmed by 2 bases and J by 2 bases, leaving 7 bases between them. The CDR3 consists of 13 residues. Germline assignment: CDR1 SGHKS and CDR2 YYEKEE (reference sequence). Followed over time, Seattle patients had been enrolled while infection was active.

Source material: peripheral blood. The receptor's source is a woman in her fifties or sixties with COVID-19, enrolled during active disease. The rearrangement uses TRBV5-5 and TRBJ1-2; D may be TRBD1 (6 bases). The CDR3 protein is CASSFTGNYGYTF. The DNA of the CDR3 is TGTGCCAGCAGCTTCACAGGGAACTATGGCTACACCTTC.